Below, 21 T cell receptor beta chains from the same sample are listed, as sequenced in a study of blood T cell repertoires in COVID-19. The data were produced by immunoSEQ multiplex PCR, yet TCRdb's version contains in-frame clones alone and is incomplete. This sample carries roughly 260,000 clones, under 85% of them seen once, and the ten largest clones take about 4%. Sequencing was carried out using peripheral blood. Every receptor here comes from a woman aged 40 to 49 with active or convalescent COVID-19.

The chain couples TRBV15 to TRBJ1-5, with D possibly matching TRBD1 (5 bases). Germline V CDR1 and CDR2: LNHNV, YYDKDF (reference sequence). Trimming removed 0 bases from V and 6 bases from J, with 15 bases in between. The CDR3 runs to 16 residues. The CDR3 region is CATSREIIWRGQPQHF. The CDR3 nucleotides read TGTGCCACCAGCAGAGAAATCATCTGGAGGGGTCAGCCCCAGCATTTT. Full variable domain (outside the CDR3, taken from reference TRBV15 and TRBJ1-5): DAMVIQNPRYQVTQFGKPVTLSCSQTLNHNVMYWYQQKSSQAPKLLFHYYDKDFNNEADTPDNFQSRRPNTSFCFLDIRSPGLGDTAMYLCATSREIIWRGQPQHFGDGTRLSIL.

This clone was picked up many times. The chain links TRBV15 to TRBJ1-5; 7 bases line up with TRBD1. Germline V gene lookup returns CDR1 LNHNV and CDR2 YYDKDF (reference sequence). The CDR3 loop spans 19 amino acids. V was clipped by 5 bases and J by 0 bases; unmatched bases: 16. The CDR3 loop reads CATSYNWGQSPYSNQPQHF. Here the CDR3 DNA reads TGTGCCACCAGCTATAATTGGGGACAGAGCCCATATAGCAATCAGCCCCAGCATTTT.

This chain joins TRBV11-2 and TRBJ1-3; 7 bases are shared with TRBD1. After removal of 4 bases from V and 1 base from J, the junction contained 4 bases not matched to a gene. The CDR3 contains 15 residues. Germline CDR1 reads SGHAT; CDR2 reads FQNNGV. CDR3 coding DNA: TGTGCCAGCAGCTCTACAGGGGCGTCTGGAAACACCATATATTTT. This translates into CASSSTGASGNTIYF.

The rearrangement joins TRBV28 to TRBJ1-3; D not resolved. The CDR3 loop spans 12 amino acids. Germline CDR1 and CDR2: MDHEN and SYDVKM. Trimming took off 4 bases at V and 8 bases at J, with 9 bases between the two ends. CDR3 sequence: CASSSKLYTIYF. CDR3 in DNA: TGTGCCAGCAGTTCTAAGTTGTACACCATATATTTT.

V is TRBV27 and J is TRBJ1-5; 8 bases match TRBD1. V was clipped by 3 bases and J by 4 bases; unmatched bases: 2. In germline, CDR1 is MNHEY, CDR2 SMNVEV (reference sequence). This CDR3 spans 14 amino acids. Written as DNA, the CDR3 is TGTGCCAGCAGTTTCCAGGGGGCTAATCAGCCCCAGCATTTT. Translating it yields CASSFQGANQPQHF.

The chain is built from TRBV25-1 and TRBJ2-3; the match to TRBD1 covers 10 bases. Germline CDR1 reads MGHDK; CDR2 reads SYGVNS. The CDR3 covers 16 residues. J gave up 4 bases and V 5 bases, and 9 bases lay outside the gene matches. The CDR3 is CASSSSPGQGPDTQYF. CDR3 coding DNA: TGTGCCAGCAGTTCGTCTCCGGGACAGGGGCCAGATACGCAGTATTTT. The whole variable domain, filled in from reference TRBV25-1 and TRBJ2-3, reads EADIYQTPRYLVIGTGKKITLECSQTMGHDKMYWYQQDPGMELHLIHYSYGVNSTEKGDLSSESTVSRIRTEHFPLTLESARPSHTSQYLCASSSSPGQGPDTQYFGPGTRLTVL.

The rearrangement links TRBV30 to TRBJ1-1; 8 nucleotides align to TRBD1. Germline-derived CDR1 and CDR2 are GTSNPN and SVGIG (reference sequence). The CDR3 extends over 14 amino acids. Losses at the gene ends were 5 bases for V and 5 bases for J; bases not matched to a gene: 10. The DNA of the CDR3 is TGTGCCTGGGAATATGGACAGGGTGATACTGAAGCTTTCTTT. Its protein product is CAWEYGQGDTEAFF.

This CDR3 reads CATSRAANTGELFF. The DNA of the CDR3 is TGTGCCACCAGCAGAGCAGCGAACACCGGGGAGCTGTTTTTT. The rearrangement joins TRBV15 to TRBJ2-2; D is unresolved. This CDR3 spans 14 amino acids. CDR1 and CDR2 from the germline V gene are LNHNV and YYDKDF (reference sequence). V dropped 1 base and J dropped 0 bases, with 3 bases sitting between them.

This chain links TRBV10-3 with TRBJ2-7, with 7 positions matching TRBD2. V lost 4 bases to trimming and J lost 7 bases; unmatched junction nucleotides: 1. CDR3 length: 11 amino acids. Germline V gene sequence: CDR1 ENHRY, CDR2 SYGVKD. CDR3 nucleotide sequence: TGTGCCATCAGTGCCGGGGGGGAGCAGTACGTC. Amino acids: CAISAGGEQYV.

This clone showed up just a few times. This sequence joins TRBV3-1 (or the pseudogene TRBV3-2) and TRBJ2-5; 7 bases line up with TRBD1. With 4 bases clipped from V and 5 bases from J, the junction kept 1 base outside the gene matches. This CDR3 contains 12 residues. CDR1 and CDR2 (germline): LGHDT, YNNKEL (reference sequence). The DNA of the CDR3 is TGTGCCAGCAGCCCACAGGGGGAGACCCAGTACTTC. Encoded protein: CASSPQGETQYF.

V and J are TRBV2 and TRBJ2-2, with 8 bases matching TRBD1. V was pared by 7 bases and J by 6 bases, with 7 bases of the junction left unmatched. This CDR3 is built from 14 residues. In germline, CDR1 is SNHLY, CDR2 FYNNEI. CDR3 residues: CASTSGGTPGELFF. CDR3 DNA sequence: TGTGCCAGCACGTCAGGGGGCACCCCCGGGGAGCTGTTTTTT.

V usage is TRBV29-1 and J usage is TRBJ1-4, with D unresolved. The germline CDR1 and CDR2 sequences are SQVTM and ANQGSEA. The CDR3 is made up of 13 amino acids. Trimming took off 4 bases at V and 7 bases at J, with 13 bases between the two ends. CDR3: CSVGSPLLEKLFF. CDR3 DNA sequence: TGCAGCGTTGGTTCCCCCCTTCTTGAAAAACTGTTTTTT.

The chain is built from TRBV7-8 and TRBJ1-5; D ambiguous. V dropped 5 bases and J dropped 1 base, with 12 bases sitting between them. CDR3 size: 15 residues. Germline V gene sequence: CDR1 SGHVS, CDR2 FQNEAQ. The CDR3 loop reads CASSTTQPSNQPQHF. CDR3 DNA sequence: TGTGCCAGCAGCACTACTCAACCGAGCAATCAGCCCCAGCATTTT.

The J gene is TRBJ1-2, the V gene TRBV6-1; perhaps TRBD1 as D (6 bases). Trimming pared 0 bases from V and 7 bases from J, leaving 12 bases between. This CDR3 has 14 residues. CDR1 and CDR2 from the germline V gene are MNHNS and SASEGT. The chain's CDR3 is CASSEAWGRGGYTF. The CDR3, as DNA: TGTGCCAGCAGTGAAGCTTGGGGGCGCGGTGGCTACACCTTC.

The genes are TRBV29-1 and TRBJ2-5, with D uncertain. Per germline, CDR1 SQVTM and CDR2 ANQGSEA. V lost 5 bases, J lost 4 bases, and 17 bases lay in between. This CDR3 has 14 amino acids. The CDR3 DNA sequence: TGCAGCGTTAGTTTTTCAGTTGGTGGAGAGACCCAGTACTTC. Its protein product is CSVSFSVGGETQYF. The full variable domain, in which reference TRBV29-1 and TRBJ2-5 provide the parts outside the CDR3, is SAVISQKPSRDICQRGTSLTIQCQVDSQVTMMFWYRQQPGQSLTLIATANQGSEATYESGFVIDKFPISRPNLTFSTLTVSNMSPEDSSIYLCSVSFSVGGETQYFGPGTRLLVL.

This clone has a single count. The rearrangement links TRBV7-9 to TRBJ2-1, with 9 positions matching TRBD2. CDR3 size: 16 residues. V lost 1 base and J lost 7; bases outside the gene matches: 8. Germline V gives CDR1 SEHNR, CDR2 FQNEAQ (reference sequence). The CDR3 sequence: CASSLVAGGPGNEQFF. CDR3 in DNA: TGTGCCAGCAGCTTAGTGGCGGGGGGGCCCGGGAATGAGCAGTTCTTC.

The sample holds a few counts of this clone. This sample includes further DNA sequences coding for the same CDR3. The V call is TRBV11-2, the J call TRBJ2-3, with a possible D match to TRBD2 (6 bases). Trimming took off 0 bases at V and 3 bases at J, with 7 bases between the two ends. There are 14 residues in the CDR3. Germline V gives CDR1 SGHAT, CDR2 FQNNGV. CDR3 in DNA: TGTGCCAGCAGCTTAGATCGGGGGACAGATACGCAGTATTTT. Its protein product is CASSLDRGTDTQYF.

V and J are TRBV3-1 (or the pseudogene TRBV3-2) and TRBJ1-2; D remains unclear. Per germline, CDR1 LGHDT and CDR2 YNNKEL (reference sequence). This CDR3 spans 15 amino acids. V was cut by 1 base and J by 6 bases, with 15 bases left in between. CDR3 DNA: TGTGCCAGCAGCCAAGCGTCGGCAGGCCAACATGGCTACACCTTC. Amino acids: CASSQASAGQHGYTF.

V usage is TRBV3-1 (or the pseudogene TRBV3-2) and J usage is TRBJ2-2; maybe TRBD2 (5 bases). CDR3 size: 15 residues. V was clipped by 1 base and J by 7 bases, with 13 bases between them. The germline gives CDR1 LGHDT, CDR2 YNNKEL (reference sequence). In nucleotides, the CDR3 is TGTGCCAGCAGCCAAGCGGGCACTAGAGGCGGGGAGCTGTTTTTT. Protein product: CASSQAGTRGGELFF.

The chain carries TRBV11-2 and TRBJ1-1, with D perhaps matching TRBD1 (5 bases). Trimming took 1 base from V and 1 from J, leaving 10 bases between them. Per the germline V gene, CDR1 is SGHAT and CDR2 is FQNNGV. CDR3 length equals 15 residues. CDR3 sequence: CASSLVMGGNTEAFF. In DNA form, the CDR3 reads TGTGCCAGCAGCTTAGTGATGGGGGGGAACACTGAAGCTTTCTTT. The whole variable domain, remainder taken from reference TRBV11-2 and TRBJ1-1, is EAGVAQSPRYKIIEKRQSVAFWCNPISGHATLYWYQQILGQGPKLLIQFQNNGVVDDSQLPKDRFSAERLKGVDSTLKIQPAKLEDSAVYLCASSLVMGGNTEAFFGQGTRLTVV.

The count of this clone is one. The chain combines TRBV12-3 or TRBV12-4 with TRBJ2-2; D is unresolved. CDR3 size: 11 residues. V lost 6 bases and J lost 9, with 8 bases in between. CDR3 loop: CASSPTRELFF. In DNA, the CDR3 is TGTGCCAGCAGCCCAACACGGGAGCTGTTTTTT.